One and the same sample provided the 16 T cell receptor beta chains below, sequenced in a study of CD8 T cells in Susac syndrome. An amount of RNA that ranged from roughly 0.45 to 1 ug was reverse transcribed with random hexamers. MiXCR was run by TCRdb on the immunoSEQ multiplex PCR reads, yielding one entry per CDR3 protein. The sample lists 400,000 or so distinct CDR3 sequences, around 83% occurring once. Sequenced: CD8+ T cells from PBMCs. These receptors all come from a human donor with multiple sclerosis.

This chain connects TRBV12-3 or TRBV12-4 to TRBJ2-2; TRBD2 might be the D (5 bases). This CDR3 has 14 amino acids. With 1 base removed from V and 5 bases from J, the gap between germline ends came to 8 bases. For the CDR3, the DNA is TGTGCCAGCAGTTTAGTCGGAGGTACCGGGGAGCTGTTTTTT. Translation: CASSLVGGTGELFF.

V is TRBV27 and J is TRBJ2-1; 8 positions match TRBD2. The trim removed 1 base at V and 9 bases at J, leaving 8 bases unmatched. Germline loops: CDR1 MNHEY, CDR2 SMNVEV (reference sequence). The CDR3 loop spans 15 amino acids. The CDR3 DNA sequence: TGTGCCAGCAGTTTATTACGGGAGGGCCTGGGTGAGCAGTTCTTC. Translation gives CASSLLREGLGEQFF.

V gene TRBV13 combines with J gene TRBJ2-1; D is unclear. CDR1 is PRHDT and CDR2 is FYEKMQ in the germline V gene (reference sequence). This CDR3 has 13 residues. V was cut by 2 bases and J by 8 bases, with 10 bases left in between. The CDR3: CASSLWGKDEQFF. The CDR3 region has the DNA TGTGCCAGCAGCTTATGGGGAAAGGATGAGCAGTTCTTC.

This chain connects TRBV4-1 to TRBJ2-6, with 11 bases aligning to TRBD1. Germline V gene data show CDR1 as MGHRA and CDR2 as YSYEKL. J was trimmed by 2 bases and V by 1 base; bases with no gene match: 10. The CDR3 consists of 20 residues. CDR3 in DNA: TGCGCCAGCAGCCAAGTGAGGACAGGGGGCGCCTCAGCTGGGGCCAACGTCCTGACTTTC. It translates to CASSQVRTGGASAGANVLTF.

This sequence joins TRBV7-2 and TRBJ2-7; TRBD2 matches at 7 bases. V dropped 4 bases and J dropped 0; count of bases not matched to a gene: 12. The CDR3 is made up of 17 amino acids. Germline-derived CDR1 and CDR2 are SGHTA and FQGNSA. CDR3 sequence reads: CASSSREGQESSYEQYF. The CDR3 DNA follows: TGTGCCAGCAGCTCTAGGGAGGGCCAGGAGAGCTCCTACGAGCAGTACTTC. The full variable domain, completed using reference TRBV7-2 and TRBJ2-7, is GAGVSQSPSNKVTEKGKDVELRCDPISGHTALYWYRQSLGQGLEFLIYFQGNSAPDKSGLPSDRFSAERTGGSVSTLTIQRTQQEDSAVYLCASSSREGQESSYEQYFGPGTRLTVT.

The chain links TRBV4-2 to TRBJ1-1, with unresolved D. Germline V gene lookup returns CDR1 LGHNA and CDR2 YNFKEQ. V was pared by 0 bases and J by 7 bases, with 6 bases between. This CDR3 is built from 12 residues. The CDR3: CASSQDTDEAFF. CDR3 coding DNA: TGTGCCAGCAGCCAAGACACAGATGAAGCTTTCTTT.

CDR3 nucleotide sequence: TGTGCCAGCAGCCCCCTCGCACTACACACTGAAGCTTTCTTT. This encodes CASSPLALHTEAFF. The chain is built from TRBV14 and TRBJ1-1; the D is unclear. The V and J ends lost 4 bases and 3 bases respectively, with 12 bases between them. Germline V gives CDR1 SGHDN, CDR2 FVKESK. The CDR3 is made up of 14 amino acids.

The rearrangement uses TRBV5-1 and TRBJ2-7; the match to TRBD2 covers 12 bases. J gave up 7 bases and V 0 bases, and 2 bases lay outside the gene matches. CDR1 SGHRS and CDR2 YFSETQ come from the germline V gene. This CDR3 comprises 14 residues. The CDR3 bases are TGCGCCAGCAGCTTGGGACTAGCGGGAGAGGAGCAGTACTTC. Protein sequence: CASSLGLAGEEQYF.

J is TRBJ2-1 and V is TRBV5-1; 8 nucleotides line up with TRBD2. Germline trimming cut 5 bases from V and 7 bases from J; bases unmatched to any gene: 17. There are 17 residues in the CDR3. Germline V gives CDR1 SGHRS, CDR2 YFSETQ. This CDR3 reads CASRYPKREGLWNEQFF. CDR3 sequence (DNA): TGCGCCAGCAGGTACCCAAAACGGGAGGGCTTATGGAATGAGCAGTTCTTC.

J is TRBJ2-7 and V is TRBV28; possibly TRBD1 or TRBD2 for D (5 bases each). V was pared by 6 bases and J by 5 bases, with 11 bases between. Germline CDR1 MDHEN, CDR2 SYDVKM. This CDR3 comprises 12 residues. The CDR3 region is CASSFWGNEQYF. The CDR3 nucleotides read TGTGCCAGCAGCTTTTGGGGGAACGAGCAGTACTTC.

The chain couples TRBV19 to TRBJ2-1, with TRBD2 matching 8 bases. Germline CDR1 is LNHDA and CDR2 is SQIVND (reference sequence). The V and J ends lost 5 bases and 4 bases, in that order; junction bases with no gene match: 7. The CDR3 spans 15 residues. The CDR3 sequence: CASSPPAGGYNEQFF. For the CDR3, the DNA is TGTGCCAGTAGTCCCCCTGCGGGAGGATACAATGAGCAGTTCTTC.

This clonotype was recorded once. The rearrangement links TRBV11-2 to TRBJ2-2, with D perhaps TRBD1 or TRBD2 (6 bases each). This CDR3 has 16 amino acids. Germline CDR1 SGHAT, CDR2 FQNNGV. V lost 1 base and J 4 bases, leaving 13 bases between the germline ends. The CDR3 here is CASSLGGTRRTGELFF. CDR3 coding DNA: TGTGCCAGCAGCTTAGGCGGGACACGGCGCACCGGGGAGCTGTTTTTT.

Concerning this clonotype: Germline and junction disagree at one end, which may indicate a read error. The chain couples TRBV29-1 to TRBJ2-2; 14 bases match TRBD2. This CDR3 contains 16 residues. Germline CDR1 SQVTM, CDR2 ANQGSEA. The CDR3 sequence is CSAERGLAGDTGELFF. CDR3 nucleotides: TGCAGCGCTGAAAGGGGACTAGCGGGAGACACCGGGGAGCTGTTTTTT.

The rearrangement uses TRBV12-3 or TRBV12-4 and TRBJ1-5; D is ambiguous. The V end was cut by 3 bases, the J end by 6 bases, with 18 bases between. The CDR3 loop spans 16 amino acids. DNA of the CDR3: TGTGCCAGCAGTTTGGAGGGATTTCGCGGCCTTCAGCCCCAGCATTTT. This encodes CASSLEGFRGLQPQHF.

The chain recombines TRBV29-1 with TRBJ2-5; D ambiguous. V gave up 0 bases and J gave up 4 bases, with 18 bases separating them. The CDR3 totals 16 residues. CDR1 is SQVTM and CDR2 is ANQGSEA in the germline V gene. The CDR3 loop reads CSVEDLQTELGETQYF. Here the CDR3 DNA reads TGCAGCGTTGAAGACCTACAGACGGAGTTGGGAGAGACCCAGTACTTC.

The gene calls are TRBV7-9 and TRBJ2-5, with D possibly being TRBD1 (6 bases). The CDR3 runs 14 residues. Germline loops: CDR1 SEHNR, CDR2 FQNEAQ (reference sequence). Trimming took off 5 bases at V and 6 bases at J, with 16 bases between the two ends. The CDR3 DNA follows: TGTGCCAGCAGCCCGACCGAGGGGGAGAAGACCCAGTACTTC. This encodes CASSPTEGEKTQYF.